This TCR beta chain was recovered during a study of T cells in Graves' hyperthyroidism and ophthalmopathy. Study-level information: Before any treatment, at initial diagnosis, peripheral blood was collected. Overall study results and limits: Expanded thyroid clonotypes (above 0.001) were mostly also found in blood.

The CDR3 consists of 14 residues. Trimming stripped 6 bases from V and 5 bases from J, with 17 bases between. Hyperthyroidism, newly diagnosed and lasting under 2 months, affected patients aged 18 to 65. Uncontrolled infection, other autoimmune disease, pregnancy and lactation each barred patients from inclusion. For this clonotype: Antigen: not known. A much larger clone lies a single base off, so this may be a read error.

Regions amplified from RNA transcripts were the TCR beta CDR3 regions. An initial round of RT-PCR targeting the TCR CDR3 relied on the HTBI primer set. MiXCR, applied by TCRdb to the multiplex PCR reads, yields one record per CDR3 protein. The sample includes roughly 800,000 distinct CDR3 sequences, about 38% of them seen just once. The TCR originated in a man aged 18-30 years with Graves' hyperthyroidism. The chain recombines TRBV12-3 or TRBV12-4 with TRBJ2-7; D not certain. Sequenced: blood. The CDR3, as DNA: TGTGCCAGCAGCCCAGCCGGAATTCGAGACGAGCAGTACTTC. This encodes CASSPAGIRDEQYF.